A selection of T cell receptor beta chains follows, all from one sample in a study of T cells in Graves' hyperthyroidism and ophthalmopathy. One entry per CDR3 protein results from TCRdb running MiXCR on the multiplex PCR reads. In the table there are about 59,000 distinct CDR3 sequences, about 57% of which are singletons. The sequenced sample was blood. Every receptor here comes from an older woman with Graves' ophthalmopathy. Both conserved end residues are part of each CDR3. Fields, in order: D gene, V gene, CDR3 length, clone size, J gene, CDR3 DNA, CDR3 protein. A D gene is named only where the DNA matches it firmly. Clone size, where shown, is once, few, many, or a class for clones that have expanded.

D: TRBD2; V: TRBV19; length: 16; size: many; J: TRBJ2-3; DNA: TGTGCCAGTAGTCCTTCCCTAGCGGGAGTGGAGGATACGCAGTATTTT; CDR3: CASSPSLAGVEDTQYF
D: .; V: TRBV27; length: 13; size: many; J: TRBJ1-5; DNA: TGTGCCAGCAGCCGCACCAGCAATCAGCCCCAGCATTTT; CDR3: CASSRTSNQPQHF
D: .; V: TRBV7-3; length: 16; size: .; J: TRBJ1-2; DNA: TGTGCCAGCAGCCTTCTCCCCGGGGGATCTGAGTATGGCTACACCTTC; CDR3: CASSLLPGGSEYGYTF
D: .; V: TRBV7-3; length: 13; size: .; J: TRBJ1-1; DNA: TGTGCCAGCAGCTCACAAGCGAACACTGAAGCTTTCTTT; CDR3: CASSSQANTEAFF
D: TRBD2; V: TRBV20-1; length: 14; size: .; J: TRBJ2-5; DNA: TGCAGTGCTAGACGCCAGGGAAATAGCGGGGCGTTCTACTTC; CDR3: CSARRQGNSGAFYF
D: TRBD1; V: TRBV4-1; length: 17; size: .; J: TRBJ1-1; DNA: TGCGCCAGCAGCCAGGGGGACAGGGGGGCGCTGAACACTGAAGCTTTCTTT; CDR3: CASSQGDRGALNTEAFF
D: .; V: TRBV19; length: 14; size: .; J: TRBJ2-2; DNA: TGTGCCAGTAGTATCCTTTTGGGCACCGGGGAGCTGTTTTTT; CDR3: CASSILLGTGELFF
D: TRBD1; V: TRBV6-1; length: 16; size: many; J: TRBJ2-3; DNA: TGTGCCAGCAGTGTACAGGGGGACCTTAGCACAGATACGCAGTATTTT; CDR3: CASSVQGDLSTDTQYF
D: .; V: TRBV5-1; length: 13; size: once; J: TRBJ1-4; DNA: TGCGCCAGCAGCTTGGCCCAAAATGAAAAACTGTTTTTT; CDR3: CASSLAQNEKLFF
D: .; V: TRBV5-1; length: 13; size: many; J: TRBJ1-1; DNA: TGCGCCAGCAGCTCTCCCCTGGAGGCTGAAGCTTTCTTT; CDR3: CASSSPLEAEAFF
D: .; V: TRBV6-6; length: 14; size: medium-sized; J: TRBJ1-6; DNA: TGTGCCACCGAAGGGAGAAACTATAATTCACCCCTCCACTTT; CDR3: CATEGRNYNSPLHF
D: TRBD2; V: TRBV6-4; length: 16; size: .; J: TRBJ2-3; DNA: TGTGCCAGCAGTGACAGACTAGCGGGAGGGCCAGATACGCAGTATTTT; CDR3: CASSDRLAGGPDTQYF
D: .; V: TRBV10-3; length: 14; size: .; J: TRBJ2-7; DNA: TGTGCCACCAAGCGACAGACGACTAAGTACGAGCAGTACTTC; CDR3: CATKRQTTKYEQYF
D: TRBD1; V: TRBV3-1; length: 16; size: .; J: TRBJ1-6; DNA: TGTGCCAGCAGCCGTATAACGGGACAGGGCCCTTCACCCCTCCACTTT; CDR3: CASSRITGQGPSPLHF
D: .; V: TRBV6-5; length: 10; size: .; J: TRBJ2-2; DNA: TGTGCCAGCAACTCGAGGGAGCTGTTTTTT; CDR3: CASNSRELFF
D: .; V: TRBV7-7; length: 12; size: .; J: TRBJ1-2; DNA: TGTGCCAGCAGTCCAGGGGAGTCTGGAAACACCTTC; CDR3: CASSPGESGNTF
D: .; V: TRBV20-1; length: 8; size: .; J: TRBJ1-5; DNA: TGCAGTGCCCCGGCCCAGCATTTT; CDR3: CSAPAQHF
D: TRBD2; V: TRBV20-1; length: 20; size: .; J: TRBJ2-5; DNA: TGCAGTGCCAACAGACTATTATCGGGACTAGCGGGGACAACTCAAGAGACCCAGTACTTC; CDR3: CSANRLLSGLAGTTQETQYF
D: .; V: TRBV7-2; length: 16; size: .; J: TRBJ2-1; DNA: TGTGCCAGCAGCCTCTTCCGGGACTTCATCTACAATGAGCAGTTCTTC; CDR3: CASSLFRDFIYNEQFF
D: .; V: TRBV3-1; length: 12; size: many; J: TRBJ1-6; DNA: TGTGCCAGCAGCCACGGGAAATCACCCCTCCACTTT; CDR3: CASSHGKSPLHF
D: TRBD1; V: TRBV9; length: 15; size: few; J: TRBJ2-1; DNA: TGTGCCAGCAGCGTAGGGCAGGGGGCGGTGGATGAGCAGTTCTTC; CDR3: CASSVGQGAVDEQFF
D: .; V: TRBV7-2; length: 15; size: medium-sized; J: TRBJ1-6; DNA: TGTGCCAGCAGCTTATTACAGGGAGGACATTCACCCCTCCACTTT; CDR3: CASSLLQGGHSPLHF
D: TRBD1; V: TRBV9; length: 16; size: many; J: TRBJ2-6; DNA: TGTGCCAGCAGCGTAGCGACAGGGGCTGGGGCCAACGTCCTGACTTTC; CDR3: CASSVATGAGANVLTF